One sample yielded the 24 T cell receptor beta chains listed below, sequenced in a study of blood T cell repertoires in COVID-19. TCRdb's table, derived via immunoSEQ multiplex PCR, lists solely in-frame clones and lacks some. This table has some 87,000 clones, less than 85% appearing once. Sample: peripheral blood. The receptors shown here come from a human donor in a cohort sampled during active COVID-19.

This chain uses TRBV19 with TRBJ2-5; 8 bases are shared with TRBD1. The CDR3 has 15 amino acids. J lost 1 base, V lost 10 bases, and 11 bases had no gene match. CDR1 and CDR2 from the germline V gene are LNHDA and SQIVND (reference sequence). The DNA of the CDR3 is TGTGCCACCACCTCCCAGGGGGCTTCCCAAGAGACCCAGTACTTC. Translation gives CATTSQGASQETQYF.

The chain uses TRBV7-8 and TRBJ2-1, with 10 nucleotides matching TRBD2. The germline V gene has CDR1 SGHVS and CDR2 FQNEAQ. V was clipped by 5 bases and J by 4 bases; unmatched bases: 5. The CDR3 consists of 15 residues. DNA of the CDR3: TGTGCCAGCAGCCAAGGACTAGCGGCTTACAATGAGCAGTTCTTC. Translation: CASSQGLAAYNEQFF. The whole variable domain, filled in from reference TRBV7-8 and TRBJ2-1, reads GAGVSQSPRYKVAKRGQDVALRCDPISGHVSLFWYQQALGQGPEFLTYFQNEAQLDKSGLPSDRFFAERPEGSVSTLKIQRTQQEDSAVYLCASSQGLAAYNEQFFGPGTRLTVL.

The V gene is TRBV27, the J gene TRBJ1-4; no clear D. In germline, CDR1 is MNHEY, CDR2 SMNVEV (reference sequence). V shed 0 bases and J shed 5 bases, with 7 bases lying between them. The CDR3 has 14 residues. The CDR3: CASSLSRGNEKLFF. The CDR3 bases are TGTGCCAGCAGTTTATCGCGGGGAAATGAAAAACTGTTTTTT.

The chain has TRBV7-3 and TRBJ1-2; no reliable D call. V was cut by 5 bases and J by 3 bases, with 16 bases left in between. Germline CDR1 is SGHTA and CDR2 is FQGTGA. This CDR3 has 15 residues. The CDR3 region has the DNA TGTGCCAGCAGCCCGGAGTTGATACTTGACTATGGCTACACCTTC. It is translated as CASSPELILDYGYTF.

The V gene is TRBV11-2, the J gene TRBJ2-4; possible D gene TRBD2, 6 bases. Trimming took 5 bases from V and 0 from J, leaving 20 bases between them. The CDR3 runs to 18 residues. Germline assignment: CDR1 SGHAT and CDR2 FQNNGV. CDR3 loop: CASSRAGSRLEAKNIQYF. The CDR3 DNA reads TGTGCCAGCAGCAGGGCGGGATCCAGGCTGGAAGCCAAAAACATTCAGTACTTC.

V and J are TRBV9 and TRBJ2-2; perhaps TRBD1 as D (6 bases). With 0 bases removed from V and 4 bases from J, the gap between germline ends came to 10 bases. This CDR3 has 15 residues. Germline values: CDR1 SGDLS, CDR2 YYNGEE. This CDR3 is CASSVGPGATGELFF. The CDR3 DNA is TGTGCCAGCAGCGTAGGTCCAGGGGCCACCGGGGAGCTGTTTTTT. Full variable domain (rest looked up from reference TRBV9 and TRBJ2-2): DSGVTQTPKHLITATGQRVTLRCSPRSGDLSVYWYQQSLDQGLQFLIQYYNGEERAKGNILERFSAQQFPDLHSELNLSSLELGDSALYFCASSVGPGATGELFFGEGSRLTVL.

In its sample, this clone was seen once. This chain joins TRBV2 and TRBJ2-4, with 7 bases matching TRBD1. There are 16 residues in the CDR3. J was trimmed by 0 bases and V by 6 bases; bases with no gene match: 8. CDR1 SNHLY and CDR2 FYNNEI come from the germline V gene. The CDR3 is CASRVGTDIAKNIQYF. The DNA of the CDR3 is TGTGCCAGCAGGGTAGGGACAGATATAGCCAAAAACATTCAGTACTTC. The complete variable domain, with remaining parts taken from reference TRBV2 and TRBJ2-4, reads EPEVTQTPSHQVTQMGQEVILRCVPISNHLYFYWYRQILGQKVEFLVSFYNNEISEKSEIFDDQFSVERPDGSNFTLKIRSTKLEDSAMYFCASRVGTDIAKNIQYFGAGTRLSVL.

This rearrangement joins TRBV28 to TRBJ2-7, with a weak D call TRBD1 (5 bases). Germline CDR1 is MDHEN and CDR2 is SYDVKM. The CDR3 has 11 amino acids. With 5 bases removed from V and 13 bases from J, the gap between germline ends came to 15 bases. CDR3 residues: CASSASVDTYF. The CDR3 DNA reads TGTGCCAGCAGTGCCTCTGTGGACACCTACTTC. The whole variable domain, filled in from reference TRBV28 and TRBJ2-7, reads DVKVTQSSRYLVKRTGEKVFLECVQDMDHENMFWYRQDPGLGLRLIYFSYDVKMKEKGDIPEGYSVSREKKERFSLILESASTNQTSMYLCASSASVDTYFGPGTRLTVT.

V and J are TRBV21-1 and TRBJ2-1; TRBD2 is the table's D call, not checked against the DNA. TRBV21-1 is an annotated pseudogene. The CDR3 is made up of 19 amino acids. CDR3 nucleotide sequence: TGTGCCAGCAGCAAATTAAGACTAGCGGGAGAATGGGCTTACAATGAGCAGTTCTTC. Translation gives CASSKLRLAGEWAYNEQFF.

There are a few counts of this clone. This chain connects TRBV7-9 to TRBJ1-2; TRBD1 matches 9 bases. This CDR3 is 14 amino acids long. The junction had 9 bases not matched to a gene; V was cut back by 7 bases and J by 6 bases. The germline gives CDR1 SEHNR, CDR2 FQNEAQ (reference sequence). CDR3 in amino acids: CASTVPGQGHGYTF. For the CDR3, the DNA is TGTGCCAGCACCGTTCCGGGACAGGGCCATGGCTACACCTTC.

The rearrangement links TRBV4-1 to TRBJ2-7, with 9 positions matching TRBD2. The CDR3 has 16 residues. Germline trimming cut 0 bases from V and 5 bases from J; bases unmatched to any gene: 8. Germline CDR1 and CDR2: MGHRA and YSYEKL. The CDR3 spells CASSQELAGQRNEQYF. In DNA form, the CDR3 reads TGCGCCAGCAGCCAAGAACTAGCGGGTCAACGGAACGAGCAGTACTTC.

This clone appeared a single time. This chain joins TRBV18 and TRBJ2-7; 8 bases line up with TRBD1. The V gene's germline CDR1 is KGHSH and CDR2 LQKENI. There are 13 residues in the CDR3. V lost 6 bases and J lost 5; bases outside the gene matches: 6. For the CDR3, the DNA is TGTGCCAGCTCTCGACAGGGGTGGGACGAGCAGTACTTC. Translation: CASSRQGWDEQYF.

The chain recombines TRBV5-6 with TRBJ1-1, with 7 bases lining up with TRBD1. The CDR3 has 17 residues. Trimming cost V 2 bases and J 1 base; bases outside gene matches: 11. Germline CDR1 reads SGHDT; CDR2 reads YYEEEE. The CDR3 DNA follows: TGTGCCAGCAGCTTTTTCTTTCAAGGACAGGCGAACACTGAAGCTTTCTTT. Its protein is CASSFFFQGQANTEAFF.

V and J are TRBV6-5 and TRBJ1-3; 8 bases line up with TRBD1. The CDR3 has 15 residues. J lost 2 bases, V lost 5 bases, and 5 bases had no gene match. Germline V lookup: CDR1 MNHEY, CDR2 SVGAGI. The CDR3 region is CASSTQGEAGNTIYF. CDR3 coding DNA: TGTGCCAGCAGTACACAGGGGGAGGCTGGAAACACCATATATTTT.

This chain connects TRBV6-1 to TRBJ2-1; 7 bases are a match to TRBD1. CDR3 size: 18 residues. V trimming: 0 bases; J trimming: 2 bases; junction bases outside the gene matches: 10. Germline-derived CDR1 and CDR2 are MNHNS and SASEGT. The CDR3, as DNA: TGTGCCAGCAGTGAAGCGGAGTACCGACAGGGAGCCTACAATGAGCAGTTCTTC. This encodes CASSEAEYRQGAYNEQFF.

The chain has TRBV15 and TRBJ2-5; tentatively, D is TRBD1 (5 bases). Trimming took 1 base from V and 5 from J, leaving 8 bases between them. The CDR3 is 13 residues long. The V gene's germline CDR1 is LNHNV and CDR2 YYDKDF (reference sequence). The CDR3 DNA is TGTGCCACCAGCAGAGCTAAGGGGGAGACCCAGTACTTC. This translates into CATSRAKGETQYF.

This clone was seen only a few times. The V gene is TRBV19, the J gene TRBJ2-7, with D perhaps TRBD1 (6 bases). V was clipped by 1 base and J by 3 bases, with 7 bases between them. The CDR3 length is 13 residues. Germline lookup yields CDR1 LNHDA and CDR2 SQIVND (reference sequence). CDR3: CASSIGTDYEQYF. The CDR3 nucleotides are TGTGCCAGTAGTATAGGGACAGACTACGAGCAGTACTTC.

J is TRBJ1-1 and V is TRBV9; D might be TRBD1 (5 bases). Germline V gene sequence: CDR1 SGDLS, CDR2 YYNGEE. CDR3 length: 11 residues. Trimming cost V 3 bases and J 11 bases, with 11 bases left between them. CDR3 coding DNA: TGTGCCAGCAGCGCGGAGGGGACCGCTTTCTTT. As protein: CASSAEGTAFF.

This chain joins TRBV7-8 and TRBJ2-7; 7 positions agree with TRBD2. Germline-derived CDR1 and CDR2 are SGHVS and FQNEAQ. The CDR3 is 13 residues long. V trimming: 5 bases; J trimming: 6 bases; junction bases outside the gene matches: 7. The CDR3 protein is CASSIGLGTEQYF. CDR3 DNA: TGTGCCAGCAGCATAGGACTAGGAACCGAGCAGTACTTC.

The chain is built from TRBV6-5 and TRBJ1-5, with a possible D match to TRBD1 (5 bases). The CDR3 has 14 residues. CDR1 MNHEY and CDR2 SVGAGI come from the germline V gene. V gave up 8 bases and J gave up 5 bases, with 16 bases separating them. The CDR3 sequence is CASERGRADQPQHF. CDR3 DNA sequence: TGTGCCAGCGAACGAGGCAGGGCGGATCAGCCCCAGCATTTT.

This chain links TRBV6-2 or TRBV6-3 with TRBJ1-3; D gene ambiguous. Trimming removed 6 bases from V and 2 bases from J, with 14 bases in between. The CDR3 is 15 residues long. The germline V gene has CDR1 MNHEY and CDR2 SVGEGT. Written as DNA, the CDR3 is TGTGCCAGCAGCCGTAGGACTTTCGCTGGAAACACCATATATTTT. It specifies CASSRRTFAGNTIYF.

The chain joins TRBV18 to TRBJ1-1; D possibly corresponds to TRBD1 (5 bases). The CDR3 has 13 amino acids. Germline V gene data show CDR1 as KGHSH and CDR2 as LQKENI. V lost 5 bases to trimming and J lost 4 bases, with 11 bases between them. CDR3 residues: CASSAGRGTEAFF. CDR3 nucleotide sequence: TGTGCCAGCTCAGCAGGGAGGGGCACTGAAGCTTTCTTT.

The chain recombines TRBV24-1 with TRBJ2-7; possibly TRBD2 for D (5 bases). The CDR3 is made up of 12 amino acids. V shed 4 bases and J shed 3 bases, with 6 bases lying between them. Germline V CDR1 and CDR2: KGHDR, SFDVKD. DNA of the CDR3: TGTGCCACCAGTGACGGGGTCTACGAGCAGTACTTC. This sequence encodes CATSDGVYEQYF.

CDR3 sequence reads: CASSLGQAGEQYF. The DNA of the CDR3 is TGTGCCAGCAGCTTGGGACAAGCGGGGGAGCAGTACTTC. The V and J genes are TRBV7-8 and TRBJ2-7; D may be TRBD2 (7 bases). V lost 3 bases to trimming and J lost 7 bases, with 13 bases between them. Per germline, CDR1 SGHVS and CDR2 FQNEAQ. The CDR3 sequence is 13 residues long.